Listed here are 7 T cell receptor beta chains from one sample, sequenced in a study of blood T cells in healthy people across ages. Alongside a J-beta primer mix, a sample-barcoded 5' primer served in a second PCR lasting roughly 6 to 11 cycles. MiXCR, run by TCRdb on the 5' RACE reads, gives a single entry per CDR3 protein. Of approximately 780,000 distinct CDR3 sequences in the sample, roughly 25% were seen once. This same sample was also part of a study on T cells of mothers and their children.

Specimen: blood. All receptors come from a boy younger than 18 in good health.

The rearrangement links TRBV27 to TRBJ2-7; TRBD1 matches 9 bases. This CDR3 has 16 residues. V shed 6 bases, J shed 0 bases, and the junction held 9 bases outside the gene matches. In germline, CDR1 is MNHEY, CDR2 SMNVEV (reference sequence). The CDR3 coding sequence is TGTGCCAGCAGACCCCGGGGGACAGGGCTCTCCTACGAGCAGTACTTC. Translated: CASRPRGTGLSYEQYF.

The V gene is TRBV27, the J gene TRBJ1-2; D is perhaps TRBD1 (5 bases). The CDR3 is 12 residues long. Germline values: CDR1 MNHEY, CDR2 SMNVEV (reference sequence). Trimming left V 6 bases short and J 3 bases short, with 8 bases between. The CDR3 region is CASRQGDYGYTF. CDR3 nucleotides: TGTGCCAGCAGGCAGGGAGACTATGGCTACACCTTC.

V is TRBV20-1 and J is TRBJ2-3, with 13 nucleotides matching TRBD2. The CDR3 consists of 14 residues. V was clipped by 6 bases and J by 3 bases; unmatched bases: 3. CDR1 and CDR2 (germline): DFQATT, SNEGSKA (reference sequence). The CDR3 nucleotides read TGCAGTGCAGTGACTAGCGGGGGGACAGATACGCAGTATTTT. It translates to CSAVTSGGTDTQYF.

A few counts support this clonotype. Here the CDR3 DNA reads TGTGCCACGGCCGGCGGGGGTCAGCCCGGATACGAGCAGTACTTC. This sequence encodes CATAGGGQPGYEQYF. The V and J genes are TRBV10-3 and TRBJ2-7; 7 bases match TRBD2. The CDR3 contains 15 residues. Germline CDR1 and CDR2: ENHRY and SYGVKD. The V gene end was trimmed by 10 bases and the J gene end by 4 bases; junction bases not matched to a gene: 16.

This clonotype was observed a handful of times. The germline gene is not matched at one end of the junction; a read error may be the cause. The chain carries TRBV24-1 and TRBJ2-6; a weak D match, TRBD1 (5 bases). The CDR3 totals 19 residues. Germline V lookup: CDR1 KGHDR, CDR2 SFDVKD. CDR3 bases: TGTGCCACCAGTGATCGTAAGGTTTCCCTCTTGGCTGGGGCCAGCGTCCTGACTTTC. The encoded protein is CATSDRKVSLLAGASVLTF.

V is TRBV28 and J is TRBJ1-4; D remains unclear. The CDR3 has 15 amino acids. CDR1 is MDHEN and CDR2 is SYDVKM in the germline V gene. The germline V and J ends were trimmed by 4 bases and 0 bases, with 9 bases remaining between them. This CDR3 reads CASSSDSTTNEKLFF. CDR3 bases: TGTGCCAGCAGTTCCGACTCAACAACTAATGAAAAACTGTTTTTT.

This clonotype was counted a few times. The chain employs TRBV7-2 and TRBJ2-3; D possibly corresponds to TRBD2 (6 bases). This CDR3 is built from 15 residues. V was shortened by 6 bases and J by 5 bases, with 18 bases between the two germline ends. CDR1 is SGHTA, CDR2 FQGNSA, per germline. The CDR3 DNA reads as TGTGCCAGCAGTCCCCCCGGGGGTTTGGGAGATACGCAGTATTTT. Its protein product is CASSPPGGLGDTQYF. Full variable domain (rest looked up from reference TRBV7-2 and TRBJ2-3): GAGVSQSPSNKVTEKGKDVELRCDPISGHTALYWYRQSLGQGLEFLIYFQGNSAPDKSGLPSDRFSAERTGGSVSTLTIQRTQQEDSAVYLCASSPPGGLGDTQYFGPGTRLTVL.